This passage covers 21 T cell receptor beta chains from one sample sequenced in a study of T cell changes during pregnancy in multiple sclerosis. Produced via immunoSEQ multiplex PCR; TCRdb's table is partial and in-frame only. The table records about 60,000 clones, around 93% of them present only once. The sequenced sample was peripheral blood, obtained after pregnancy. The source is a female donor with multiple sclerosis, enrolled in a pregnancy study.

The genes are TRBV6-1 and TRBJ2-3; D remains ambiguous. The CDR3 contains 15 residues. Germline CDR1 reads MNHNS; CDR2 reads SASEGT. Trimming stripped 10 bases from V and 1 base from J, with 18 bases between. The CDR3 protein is CATHSPFSGTDTQYF. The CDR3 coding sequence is TGTGCCACCCATAGTCCATTCTCGGGCACAGATACGCAGTATTTT.

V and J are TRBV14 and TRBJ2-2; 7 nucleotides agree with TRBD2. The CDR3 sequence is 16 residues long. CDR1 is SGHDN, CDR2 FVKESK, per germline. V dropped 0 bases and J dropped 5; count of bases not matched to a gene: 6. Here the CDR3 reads CASSQEPGLRTGELFF. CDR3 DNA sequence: TGTGCCAGCAGCCAAGAACCGGGACTACGAACCGGGGAGCTGTTTTTT.

This CDR3 reads CASSGQGGSYEQYF. For the CDR3, the DNA is TGTGCCAGCAGCGGACAGGGAGGTTCCTACGAGCAGTACTTC. J is TRBJ2-7 and V is TRBV7-9, with 8 bases aligning to TRBD1. Germline V gene data show CDR1 as SEHNR and CDR2 as FQNEAQ (reference sequence). V trimming: 5 bases; J trimming: 1 base; junction bases outside the gene matches: 4. This CDR3 has 14 residues.

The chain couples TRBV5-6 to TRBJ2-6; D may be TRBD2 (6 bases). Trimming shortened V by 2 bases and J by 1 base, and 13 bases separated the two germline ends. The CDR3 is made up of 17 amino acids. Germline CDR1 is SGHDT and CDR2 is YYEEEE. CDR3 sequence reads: CASSFGTLGSGANVLTF. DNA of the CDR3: TGTGCCAGCAGCTTCGGGACTTTGGGGTCTGGGGCCAACGTCCTGACTTTC.

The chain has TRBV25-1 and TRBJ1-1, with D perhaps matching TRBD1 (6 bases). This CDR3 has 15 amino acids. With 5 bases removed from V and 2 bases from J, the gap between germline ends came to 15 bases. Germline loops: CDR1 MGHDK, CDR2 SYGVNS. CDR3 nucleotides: TGTGCCAGCAGTAGTAGGGGGAAGGGAAACACTGAAGCTTTCTTT. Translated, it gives CASSSRGKGNTEAFF.

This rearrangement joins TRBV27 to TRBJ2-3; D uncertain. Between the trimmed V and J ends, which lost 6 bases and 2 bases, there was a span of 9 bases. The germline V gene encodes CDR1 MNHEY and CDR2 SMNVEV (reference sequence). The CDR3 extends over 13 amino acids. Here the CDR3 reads CASRPRDTDTQYF. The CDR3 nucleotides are TGTGCCAGCAGACCCCGCGACACAGATACGCAGTATTTT.

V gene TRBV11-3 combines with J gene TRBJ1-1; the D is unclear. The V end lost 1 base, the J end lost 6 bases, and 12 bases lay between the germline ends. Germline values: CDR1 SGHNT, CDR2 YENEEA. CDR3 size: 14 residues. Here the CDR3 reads CASSLVLGKAEAFF. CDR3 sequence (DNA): TGTGCCAGCAGCTTAGTTCTCGGGAAGGCTGAAGCTTTCTTT.

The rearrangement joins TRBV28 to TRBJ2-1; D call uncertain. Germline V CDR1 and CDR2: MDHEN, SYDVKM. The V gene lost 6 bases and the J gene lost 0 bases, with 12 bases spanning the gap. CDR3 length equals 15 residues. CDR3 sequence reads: CASRTASGSYNEQFF. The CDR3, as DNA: TGTGCCAGCAGGACGGCTTCAGGCTCCTACAATGAGCAGTTCTTC.

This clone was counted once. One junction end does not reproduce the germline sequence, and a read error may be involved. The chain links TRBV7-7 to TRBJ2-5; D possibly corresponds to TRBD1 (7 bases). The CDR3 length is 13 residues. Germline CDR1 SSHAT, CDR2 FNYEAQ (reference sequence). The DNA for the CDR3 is TGTGCTAGCAGCTTGGGGGGACAGGAGACCCAGTACTTC. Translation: CASSLGGQETQYF.

The CDR3 DNA is TGTGCCAGCAGCCCTTCCGAGACAGATACGCAGTATTTT. Translated: CASSPSETDTQYF. The chain employs TRBV7-9 and TRBJ2-3; D call uncertain. Germline CDR1 reads SEHNR; CDR2 reads FQNEAQ (reference sequence). The germline V and J ends were trimmed by 5 bases and 3 bases, with 9 bases remaining between them. This CDR3 is 13 amino acids long.

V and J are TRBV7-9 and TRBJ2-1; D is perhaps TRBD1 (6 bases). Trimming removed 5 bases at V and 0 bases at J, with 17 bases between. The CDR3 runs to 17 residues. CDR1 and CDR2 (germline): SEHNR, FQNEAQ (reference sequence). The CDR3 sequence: CASSLPRDTFSYNEQFF. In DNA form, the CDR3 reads TGTGCCAGCAGCCTCCCTCGGGACACGTTCTCCTACAATGAGCAGTTCTTC.

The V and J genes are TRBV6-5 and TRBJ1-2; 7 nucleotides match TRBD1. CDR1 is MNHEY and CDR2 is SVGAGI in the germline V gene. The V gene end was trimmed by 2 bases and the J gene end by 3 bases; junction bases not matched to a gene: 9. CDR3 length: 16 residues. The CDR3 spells CASSYPPGQLYYGYTF. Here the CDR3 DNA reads TGTGCCAGCAGTTACCCCCCGGGACAGCTATACTATGGCTACACCTTC.

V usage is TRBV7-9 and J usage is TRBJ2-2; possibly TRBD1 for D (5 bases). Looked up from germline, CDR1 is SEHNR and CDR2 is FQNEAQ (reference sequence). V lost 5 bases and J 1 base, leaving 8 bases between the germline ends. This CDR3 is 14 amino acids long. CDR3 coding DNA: TGTGCCAGCAGCCCCGACAGGAACACCGGGGAGCTGTTTTTT. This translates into CASSPDRNTGELFF.

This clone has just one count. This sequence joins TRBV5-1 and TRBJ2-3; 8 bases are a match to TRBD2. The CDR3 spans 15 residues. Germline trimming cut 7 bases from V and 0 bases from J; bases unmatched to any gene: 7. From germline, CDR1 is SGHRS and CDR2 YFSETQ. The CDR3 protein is CASHGLAGSTDTQYF. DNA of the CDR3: TGCGCCAGCCATGGTCTAGCGGGTAGCACAGATACGCAGTATTTT.

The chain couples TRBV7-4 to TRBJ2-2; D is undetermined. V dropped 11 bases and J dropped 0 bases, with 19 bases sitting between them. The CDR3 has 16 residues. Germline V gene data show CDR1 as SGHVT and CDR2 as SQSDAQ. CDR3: CAPFSKPSTNTGELFF. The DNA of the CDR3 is TGTGCCCCCTTCTCGAAGCCCTCGACGAACACCGGGGAGCTGTTTTTT.

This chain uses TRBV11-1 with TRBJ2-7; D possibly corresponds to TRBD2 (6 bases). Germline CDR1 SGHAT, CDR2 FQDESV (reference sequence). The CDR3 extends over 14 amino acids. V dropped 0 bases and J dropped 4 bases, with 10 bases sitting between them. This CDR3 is CASSLAHREYEQYF. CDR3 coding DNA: TGTGCCAGCAGCTTAGCGCATCGGGAGTACGAGCAGTACTTC.

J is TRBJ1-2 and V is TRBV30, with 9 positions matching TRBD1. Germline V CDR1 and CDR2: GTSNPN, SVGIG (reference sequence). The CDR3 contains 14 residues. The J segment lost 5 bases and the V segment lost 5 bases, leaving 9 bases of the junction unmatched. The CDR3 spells CAWDNPGQGYGYTF. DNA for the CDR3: TGTGCCTGGGACAACCCGGGACAGGGATATGGCTACACCTTC.

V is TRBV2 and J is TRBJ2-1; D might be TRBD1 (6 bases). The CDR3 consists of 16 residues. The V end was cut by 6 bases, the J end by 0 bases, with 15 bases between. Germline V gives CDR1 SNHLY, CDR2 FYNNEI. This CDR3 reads CASRPGQRSSYNEQFF. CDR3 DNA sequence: TGTGCCAGCAGACCCGGACAGAGGAGCTCCTACAATGAGCAGTTCTTC.

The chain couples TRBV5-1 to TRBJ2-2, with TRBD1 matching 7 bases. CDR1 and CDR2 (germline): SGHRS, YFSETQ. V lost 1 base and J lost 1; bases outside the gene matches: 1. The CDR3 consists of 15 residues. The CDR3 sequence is CASSLNRGNTGELFF. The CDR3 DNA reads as TGCGCCAGCAGCTTGAACAGGGGGAACACCGGGGAGCTGTTTTTT.

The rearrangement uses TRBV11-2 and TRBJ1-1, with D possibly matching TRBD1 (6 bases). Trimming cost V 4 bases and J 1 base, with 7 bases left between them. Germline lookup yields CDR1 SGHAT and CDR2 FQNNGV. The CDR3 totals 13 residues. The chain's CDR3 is CASSSQGNTEAFF. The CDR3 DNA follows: TGTGCCAGCAGCTCACAGGGGAACACTGAAGCTTTCTTT.

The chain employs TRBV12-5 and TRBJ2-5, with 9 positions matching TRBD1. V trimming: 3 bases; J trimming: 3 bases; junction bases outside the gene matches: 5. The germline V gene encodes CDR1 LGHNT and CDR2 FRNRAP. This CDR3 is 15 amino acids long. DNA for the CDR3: TGTGCTAGTGGTTTCAACCGGGACAGGGAAGAGACCCAGTACTTC. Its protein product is CASGFNRDREETQYF.